The clone carrying this T cell receptor beta chain turned up a few times. Via MiXCR, TCRdb re-called the 5' RACE reads, giving one row per CDR3 protein. The top ten hold approximately 4.1% of the sample, which has tens of thousands of distinct CDR3 sequences, about 32% seen once. Germline V gene sequence: CDR1 SGHVS, CDR2 FNYEAQ. V shed 5 bases and J shed 2 bases, with 12 bases lying between them. The CDR3 totals 14 residues. Memory CD4+ cells were defined as CD4+CD45RO+CD25-. The chain couples TRBV7-6 to TRBJ2-5; D perhaps matches TRBD1 (5 bases). Sequencing input: tumor-infiltrating memory CD4+ T cells sorted from the breast tumor. Subset indicated: memory CD4+ T cells, CD4+CD45RO+CD25-. The receptor comes from a female donor with breast cancer. Here the CDR3 reads CASSTSTAQETQYF. CDR3 DNA: TGTGCCAGCAGCACCTCGACAGCACAAGAGACCCAGTACTTC.